This T cell receptor beta chain originates from a study of blood T cell repertoires in COVID-19 (dated by TCRdb to 2019 to 2021). With respect to the entire study: Collaborator samples came from the United States, Italy and Spain and covered acute and convalescent phases of COVID-19. Subjects who had been exposed to COVID-19, were actively infected with it, or had recovered from it provided the deeply sampled blood TCRbeta repertoires that made up the dataset. Sample metadata almost always included a de-identified subject ID, COVID-19 status, age in years and sex. The repertoires were released in a freely available public database intended as a resource for research on the immune response to SARS-CoV-2. The prospective study material was composed of cDNA or gDNA derived from T cells, B-cell-depleted T cells, or PBMCs. Where available, HLA class I and class II types were obtained from metadata supplied by the sample provider rather than from assay-based typing. Samples were obtained from the ongoing ImmuneRACE study (first 160 participants) and from over 1,000 subjects provided by 6 global collaborators.

Trimming leaves V shorter by 4 bases and J shorter by 6 bases, with the junction holding 5 bases beyond the gene matches. CDR3 length: 14 amino acids, cysteine to phenylalanine. Only the CDR3 DNA stays, 42 bases, in frame from base 1. The CDR1 and CDR2 encoded by the germline V gene (reference sequence) are SGHKS and YYEKEE. Each collaborating institution followed its own protocols to collect whole blood in K2EDTA tubes. For TCRbeta analysis, collaborators shipped samples in one of three forms: frozen whole blood, isolated PBMCs, or DNA extracted from either of those sample types. In regard to this clone: Its antigen remains undetermined. Nothing much larger sits one base from this clone, and base qualities are not available.

TCRbeta CDR3 regions were amplified from genomic DNA using the immunoSEQ Assay, a bias-controlled multiplex PCR. The authors' pipeline ran thus. Nucleated cell counts per sample were estimated from amplification of reference gene primers within the assay. To quantify the absolute abundance of each unique TCRbeta CDR3 rearrangement, sequence reads were collapsed and filtered. Productive Simpson clonality was computed per sample as the square root of Simpson's diversity index over productive rearrangements. TCRdb carries this immuneACCESS record with in-frame sequences only. Its versions omit some clonotypes, under half of them owing to an unresolved V gene in the studies checked, with the rest unexplained. That table supplies the V and J calls and clone size; D and trimming were determined from the DNA. The sample table contains about 520,000 clones; only one count was recorded for 80% to 90% of them. About 3.2% of the sample is taken by the ten largest.

Beyond this particular receptor, the publication reports: How much clinical and demographic metadata was included differed by source and by participant, and the metadata was provided uncurated.

The chain is assembled from TRBV5-5 and TRBJ1-2; TRBD1 matches 11 bases in the middle. This TCR came from a human donor in a cohort sampled during active COVID-19. Material for sequencing was peripheral blood. CDR3 region: CASSRTGGTDGYTF. The nucleotides are TGTGCCAGCAGCCGGACAGGGGGCACGGATGGCTACACCTTC.